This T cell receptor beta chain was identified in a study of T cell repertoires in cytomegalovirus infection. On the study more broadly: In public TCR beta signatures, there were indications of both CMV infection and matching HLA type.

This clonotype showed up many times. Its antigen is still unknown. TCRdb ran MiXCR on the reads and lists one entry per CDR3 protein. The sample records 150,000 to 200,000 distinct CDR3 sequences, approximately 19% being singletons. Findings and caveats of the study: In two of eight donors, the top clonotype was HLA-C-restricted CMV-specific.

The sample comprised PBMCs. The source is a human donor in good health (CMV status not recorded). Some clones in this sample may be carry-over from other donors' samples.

In nucleotides, the CDR3 is TGTGCCAGCTCTCCGGGGCGAAAGACCGGGGAGCTGTTTTTT. It translates to CASSPGRKTGELFF. This chain joins TRBV6-1 and TRBJ2-2, with D possibly called TRBD1 or TRBD2 (5 bases each). CDR1 MNHNS and CDR2 SASEGT come from the germline V gene. V shed 8 bases and J shed 5 bases, with 15 bases lying between them. The CDR3 has 14 residues.